A single sample is the source of the 21 T cell receptor beta chains below, sequenced in a study of regulatory T cells in long-lasting Graves disease. As to time point: newly diagnosed GD, antithyroid drugs for less than 3 months. RNA extracted from PBMCs served as the sequencing template. Relying on iRepertoire HTBI primers and Arm-PCR of CDR3 regions, the team built TCR beta libraries. TCRdb reprocessed the multiplex PCR reads via MiXCR and lists one record per CDR3 protein. The table includes approximately 400,000 distinct CDR3 sequences, 12% detected once. In addition, the sample was reused for a study of T cells in Graves' hyperthyroidism and ophthalmopathy.

Sample: peripheral blood mononuclear cells (PBMCs), taken at new diagnosis, from a patient treated with antithyroid drugs. The receptors here all came from a woman aged 18-29 years with Graves disease.

This clonotype was found many times. The V call is TRBV6-5, the J call TRBJ1-3; D is undetermined. V was pared by 3 bases and J by 3 bases, with 9 bases between. CDR3 size: 14 residues. CDR1 and CDR2 from the germline V gene are MNHEY and SVGAGI. CDR3 bases: TGTGCCAGCAGTTATGGGCGGGGTGGAAACACCATATATTTT. Its protein product is CASSYGRGGNTIYF.

This clonotype was counted ten times or more. The chain joins TRBV7-2 to TRBJ2-3; 10 nucleotides agree with TRBD2. Trimming took 1 base from V and 3 from J; bases not matched to a gene: 4. Germline CDR1 SGHTA, CDR2 FQGNSA. The length of the CDR3 is 16 residues. DNA for the CDR3: TGTGCCAGCAGCTTAGACCTAGCGGGGGTAACAGATACGCAGTATTTT. Translating it yields CASSLDLAGVTDTQYF. Supplemented by reference TRBV7-2 and TRBJ2-3, the full variable domain reads GAGVSQSPSNKVTEKGKDVELRCDPISGHTALYWYRQSLGQGLEFLIYFQGNSAPDKSGLPSDRFSAERTGGSVSTLTIQRTQQEDSAVYLCASSLDLAGVTDTQYFGPGTRLTVL.

In this sample, this clonotype turned up many times. J is TRBJ1-6 and V is TRBV14, with D possibly TRBD1 on 6 matching bases. This CDR3 has 14 amino acids. Germline assignment: CDR1 SGHDN and CDR2 FVKESK. Trimming shortened V by 4 bases and J by 10 bases, and 14 bases separated the two germline ends. CDR3 DNA sequence: TGTGCCAGCAGCCTAGACAGGCCCCACTCACCCCTCCACTTT. This gives the protein CASSLDRPHSPLHF.

This clonotype was found many times. The chain employs TRBV6-2 or TRBV6-3 and TRBJ2-1; possibly TRBD1 or TRBD2 for D (5 bases each). Germline V gives CDR1 MNHEY, CDR2 SVGEGT. This CDR3 has 16 amino acids. V gave up 0 bases and J gave up 10 bases, with 19 bases separating them. The CDR3: CASSYSVQTGRGEQFF. CDR3 DNA sequence: TGTGCCAGCAGTTACTCGGTCCAGACGGGGCGCGGGGAGCAGTTCTTC.

This clonotype was recorded many times. In DNA form, the CDR3 reads TGTGCCAGCAGCCAGAAACAGGGAAGGGATCAGCCCCAGCATTTT. Translation gives CASSQKQGRDQPQHF. The gene calls are TRBV27 and TRBJ1-5, with a tentative D call TRBD1 (6 bases). The CDR3 has 15 residues. The V gene lost 6 bases and the J gene lost 5 bases, with 17 bases spanning the gap. In germline, CDR1 is MNHEY, CDR2 SMNVEV (reference sequence).

The sample holds many counts of this clonotype. The chain couples TRBV9 to TRBJ1-3; TRBD1 might be the D (6 bases). This CDR3 has 16 amino acids. CDR1 and CDR2 from the germline V gene are SGDLS and YYNGEE. The V end lost 3 bases, the J end lost 0 bases, and 13 bases lay between the germline ends. For the CDR3, the DNA is TGTGCCAGCAGCGAACGAACAGGGTCCTCTGGAAACACCATATATTTT. Protein product: CASSERTGSSGNTIYF.

This chain uses TRBV29-1 with TRBJ2-1; maybe TRBD2 (5 bases). CDR1 is SQVTM and CDR2 is ANQGSEA in the germline V gene. The CDR3 covers 18 residues. V lost 3 bases and J 6 bases, leaving 27 bases between the germline ends. This chain's CDR3 is CSVDATKGEGILRNEQFF. In DNA form, the CDR3 reads TGCAGCGTTGACGCTACTAAGGGCGAGGGTATTCTACGCAATGAGCAGTTCTTC.

This clonotype was detected ten times or more. The chain employs TRBV18 and TRBJ1-2; D is unresolved. Trimming took 3 bases from V and 0 from J, leaving 5 bases between them. Germline CDR1 is KGHSH and CDR2 is LQKENI. CDR3 length equals 13 residues. The CDR3 nucleotides are TGTGCCAGCTCACCTGAGGCTAACTATGGCTACACCTTC. Translation: CASSPEANYGYTF.

In this sample, this clonotype turned up a few times. The chain carries TRBV27 and TRBJ1-5, with D hard to call. Trimming removed 4 bases from V and 4 bases from J, with 8 bases in between. CDR1 is MNHEY, CDR2 SMNVEV, per germline (reference sequence). The CDR3 spans 13 residues. CDR3 in DNA: TGTGCCAGCAGTTGGGAGAAAAATCAGCCCCAGCATTTT. Amino acid sequence: CASSWEKNQPQHF.

This clonotype was detected many times. This chain links TRBV11-3 with TRBJ2-4, with 8 positions matching TRBD1. The trim removed 4 bases at V and 4 bases at J, leaving 3 bases unmatched. This CDR3 has 14 residues. The germline gives CDR1 SGHNT, CDR2 YENEEA. The CDR3 coding sequence is TGTGCCAGCAGCTCAGGGACAGGAAAAAACATTCAGTACTTC. Translated, it gives CASSSGTGKNIQYF. Full variable domain (missing parts from reference TRBV11-3 and TRBJ2-4): EAGVVQSPRYKIIEKKQPVAFWCNPISGHNTLYWYLQNLGQGPELLIRYENEEAVDDSQLPKDRFSAERLKGVDSTLKIQPAELGDSAVYLCASSSGTGKNIQYFGAGTRLSVL.

Points on this clonotype: This is likely an artifact of a read error, given a far larger clone one base away. The chain couples TRBV6-2 or TRBV6-3 to TRBJ2-7; D is perhaps TRBD1 or TRBD2 (6 bases each). CDR1 is MNHEY, CDR2 SVGEGT, per germline. The CDR3 extends over 15 amino acids. V lost 6 bases and J lost 7, with 22 bases in between. The CDR3: CASRAQDGGQGEQYF. The CDR3 nucleotides read TGTGCCAGCAGAGCCCAAGACGGGGGCCAGGGTGAGCAGTACTTC.

Many counts were recorded for this clonotype. This sequence joins TRBV12-3 or TRBV12-4 and TRBJ2-2; D ambiguous. Trimming removed 3 bases at V and 5 bases at J, with 13 bases between. This CDR3 has 15 amino acids. DNA of the CDR3: TGTGCCAGCAGTTTTGTGGGGATGAAGACCGGGGAGCTGTTTTTT. This sequence encodes CASSFVGMKTGELFF.

V usage is TRBV12-3 or TRBV12-4 and J usage is TRBJ2-7; D gene uncertain. CDR3 length: 13 residues. V was pared by 6 bases and J by 2 bases, with 11 bases between. The DNA of the CDR3 is TGTGCCAGCAGAGCGCGGTTCACCTACGAGCAGTACTTC. Amino acids: CASRARFTYEQYF.

Worth noting for this clonotype: It is likely a read error, because the conserved phenylalanine at the end of the CDR3 is missing. V is TRBV2 and J is TRBJ1-1; TRBD1 might be the D (5 bases). The CDR3 extends over 13 amino acids. From germline, CDR1 is SNHLY and CDR2 FYNNEI. The germline V and J ends were trimmed by 8 bases and 5 bases, with 15 bases remaining between them. The CDR3 coding sequence is TGTGCCAGCGGGGGTAGGGTGACAACTGAAGCTTTCTCT. Translated, it gives CASGGRVTTEAFS.

This clonotype was recorded many times. The chain combines TRBV9 with TRBJ2-1, with D tentatively TRBD2 (6 bases). V was shortened by 0 bases and J by 4 bases, with 11 bases between the two germline ends. This CDR3 has 15 residues. The germline V gene encodes CDR1 SGDLS and CDR2 YYNGEE. Here the CDR3 DNA reads TGTGCCAGCAGCGTAGTTCCAGCGGGTTACAATGAGCAGTTCTTC. It codes for CASSVVPAGYNEQFF.

About this clonotype: This may arise from a read error, as a much more abundant clone is one base away. This sequence joins TRBV5-1 and TRBJ2-4, with TRBD2 identical over 10 bases. Germline assignment: CDR1 SGHRS and CDR2 YFSETQ. This CDR3 has 16 residues. V was clipped by 2 bases and J by 13 bases; unmatched bases: 15. The DNA for the CDR3 is TGCGCCAGCAGCTTCCTAGCGGGGGACCTGGGCGGTGAGCAGTACTTC. It encodes CASSFLAGDLGGEQYF.

This clonotype was observed at least ten times. CDR3: CASSLSSPGGGSPLHF. CDR3 nucleotides: TGTGCCAGCAGTTTATCTTCCCCAGGGGGAGGTTCACCCCTCCACTTT. The chain has TRBV12-3 or TRBV12-4 and TRBJ1-6, with 7 nucleotides matching TRBD1. The length of the CDR3 is 16 residues. J gave up 9 bases and V 2 bases, and 10 bases lay outside the gene matches.

The rearrangement joins TRBV7-6 to TRBJ2-3; 7 nucleotides align to TRBD2. The CDR3 length is 15 residues. Germline CDR1 SGHVS, CDR2 FNYEAQ. V trimming: 2 bases; J trimming: 6 bases; junction bases outside the gene matches: 8. The CDR3 region has the DNA TGTGCCAGCAGCTTATCCGGCGGGAGCATTGATACGCAGTATTTT. This translates into CASSLSGGSIDTQYF. The complete variable domain, with remaining parts taken from reference TRBV7-6 and TRBJ2-3, reads GAGVSQSPRYKVTKRGQDVALRCDPISGHVSLYWYRQALGQGPEFLTYFNYEAQQDKSGLPNDRFSAERPEGSISTLTIQRTEQRDSAMYRCASSLSGGSIDTQYFGPGTRLTVL.

This clonotype was detected many times. The CDR3 is CATGMAGIQETQYF. CDR3 in DNA: TGTGCCACCGGCATGGCAGGTATACAAGAGACCCAGTACTTC. V and J are TRBV28 and TRBJ2-5; D gene unclear. CDR3 size: 14 residues. Germline V gene data show CDR1 as MDHEN and CDR2 as SYDVKM. V lost 10 bases and J 2 bases, leaving 17 bases between the germline ends.

This clonotype was seen ten or more times. CDR3 in DNA: TGTGCCAGCAGTACAGGGTTTTTCTACTATGGCTACACCTTC. It is translated as CASSTGFFYYGYTF. The rearrangement joins TRBV28 to TRBJ1-2; possibly TRBD1 for D (6 bases). The CDR3 extends over 14 amino acids. Trimming shortened V by 5 bases and J by 3 bases, and 13 bases separated the two germline ends. Germline assignment: CDR1 MDHEN and CDR2 SYDVKM.

This clonotype occurred many times. The V and J genes are TRBV20-1 and TRBJ2-5; D tentatively fits TRBD1 or TRBD2 (5 bases each). Per germline, CDR1 DFQATT and CDR2 SNEGSKA (reference sequence). Between the trimmed V and J ends, which lost 4 bases and 5 bases, there was a span of 11 bases. The CDR3 spans 12 residues. The CDR3 DNA is TGCAGTGCTAACGGGGCTGGGGAGACCCAGTACTTC. It yields the protein CSANGAGETQYF.